These 27 T cell receptor beta chains share one sample of origin, sequenced in a study of cytomegalovirus exposure and HLA in healthy donors (TCRdb year 2017). Libraries were built with the immunoSEQ multiplex PCR assay. TCRdb obtained this table from immuneACCESS and retained in-frame rearrangements with V and J assigned. These tables miss some clones; where compared with another copy, unresolved V genes account for less than half of the shortfall, and the remainder is unexplained. The sample includes about 56,000 clones, with around 96% observed a single time. The ten biggest clones cover less than 1.5% of the sample. The specimen was PBMCs. Every receptor here comes from a young woman in good health and CMV-seronegative.

The J gene is TRBJ2-3, the V gene TRBV27; 11 bases line up with TRBD2. The CDR3 is 19 residues long. Germline V gene data show CDR1 as MNHEY and CDR2 as SMNVEV (reference sequence). V lost 1 base and J lost 1; bases outside the gene matches: 10. The CDR3 bases are TGTGCCAGCAGTTTATGGGCGGTAGCGGGGGGGCCGGGCACAGATACGCAGTATTTT. Its protein product is CASSLWAVAGGPGTDTQYF.

DNA of the CDR3: TGTGCCAGTAGTATGGGGGACAGAAGATACGAGCAGTACTTC. As protein: CASSMGDRRYEQYF. The chain recombines TRBV19 with TRBJ2-7; 7 bases align to TRBD1. The CDR3 spans 14 residues. V trimming: 3 bases; J trimming: 4 bases; junction bases outside the gene matches: 6. Germline assignment: CDR1 LNHDA and CDR2 SQIVND (reference sequence).

This rearrangement joins TRBV5-1 to TRBJ2-5, with TRBD2 matching over 7 bases. The CDR3 loop spans 13 amino acids. The J segment lost 4 bases and the V segment lost 4 bases, leaving 4 bases of the junction unmatched. CDR1 is SGHRS and CDR2 is YFSETQ in the germline V gene. Here the CDR3 reads CASSEASGETQYF. The CDR3 nucleotides read TGCGCCAGCAGCGAGGCTAGCGGAGAGACCCAGTACTTC.

The chain employs TRBV9 and TRBJ2-7, with 9 bases matching TRBD2. The CDR3 sequence is 17 residues long. Germline-derived CDR1 and CDR2 are SGDLS and YYNGEE. J lost 2 bases, V lost 3 bases, and 12 bases had no gene match. The CDR3 DNA is TGTGCCAGCAGCGCCGGGGCGGGAGGGCCACCAGCCTACGAGCAGTACTTC. This encodes CASSAGAGGPPAYEQYF. Drawing the rest from reference TRBV9 and TRBJ2-7, the complete variable domain is DSGVTQTPKHLITATGQRVTLRCSPRSGDLSVYWYQQSLDQGLQFLIQYYNGEERAKGNILERFSAQQFPDLHSELNLSSLELGDSALYFCASSAGAGGPPAYEQYFGPGTRLTVT.

The genes are TRBV19 and TRBJ1-5; 8 bases fit TRBD1. Germline loops: CDR1 LNHDA, CDR2 SQIVND (reference sequence). V shed 6 bases and J 0 bases; nucleotides not matched to a gene: 10. The CDR3 runs to 17 residues. The CDR3 sequence is CASRPYRGGFSNQPQHF. CDR3 nucleotide sequence: TGTGCCAGTAGGCCGTACAGGGGGGGATTTAGCAATCAGCCCCAGCATTTT.

The chain employs TRBV2 and TRBJ1-1; a weak D match, TRBD1 (6 bases). The germline V gene has CDR1 SNHLY and CDR2 FYNNEI. The V and J ends lost 8 bases and 2 bases respectively, with 15 bases between them. The CDR3 runs 14 residues. CDR3 sequence (DNA): TGTGCCAGCCCGATCAGGGGACCAAACACTGAAGCTTTCTTT. Amino acids: CASPIRGPNTEAFF.

The CDR3 is CASSPRQADYEQYF. CDR3 DNA: TGTGCCAGCTCACCACGGCAGGCCGACTACGAGCAGTACTTC. The chain has TRBV18 and TRBJ2-7; the D is unclear. The CDR3 covers 14 residues. V lost 1 base to trimming and J lost 3 bases, with 10 bases between them. Germline-derived CDR1 and CDR2 are KGHSH and LQKENI. Complete variable domain (other parts from reference TRBV18 and TRBJ2-7): NAGVMQNPRHLVRRRGQEARLRCSPMKGHSHVYWYRQLPEEGLKFMVYLQKENIIDESGMPKERFSAEFPKEGPSILRIQQVVRGDSAAYFCASSPRQADYEQYFGPGTRLTVT.

The CDR3 spells CAGGGAGANVLTF. Here the CDR3 DNA reads TGCGCCGGGGGTGGGGCTGGGGCCAACGTCCTGACTTTC. The gene calls are TRBV29-1 and TRBJ2-6; D may be TRBD2 (6 bases). The germline V gene has CDR1 SQVTM and CDR2 ANQGSEA. This CDR3 spans 13 amino acids.

The chain is built from TRBV7-9 and TRBJ2-1, with D hard to call. The germline V and J ends were trimmed by 2 bases and 4 bases, with 9 bases remaining between them. Germline-derived CDR1 and CDR2 are SEHNR and FQNEAQ (reference sequence). The CDR3 runs 14 residues. CDR3 in amino acids: CASSLMGPYNEQFF. The CDR3 DNA follows: TGTGCCAGCAGCTTAATGGGCCCTTACAATGAGCAGTTCTTC.

The chain employs TRBV28 and TRBJ1-5, with 9 bases aligning to TRBD1. The V gene end was trimmed by 6 bases and the J gene end by 1 base; junction bases not matched to a gene: 7. Germline V gives CDR1 MDHEN, CDR2 SYDVKM. The CDR3 totals 16 residues. The CDR3 nucleotides read TGTGCCAGCAGCACCCGACAGGGGGGGAGCAATCAGCCCCAGCATTTT. Translating it yields CASSTRQGGSNQPQHF.

The DNA of the CDR3 is TGTGCCAGCAGCCTCCGGGACAGGGGGTTTTACGAGCAGTACTTC. As protein: CASSLRDRGFYEQYF. The chain employs TRBV7-2 and TRBJ2-7, with 11 bases aligning to TRBD1. CDR1 SGHTA and CDR2 FQGNSA come from the germline V gene. V was clipped by 5 bases and J by 4 bases; unmatched bases: 7. The CDR3 has 15 residues.

The V call is TRBV29-1, the J call TRBJ2-5; no reliable D call. Trimming took 0 bases from V and 4 from J, leaving 15 bases between them. Germline assignment: CDR1 SQVTM and CDR2 ANQGSEA. The CDR3 has 15 amino acids. CDR3 sequence reads: CSVEDHGRPGETQYF. CDR3 nucleotide sequence: TGCAGCGTTGAAGATCACGGCCGGCCAGGAGAGACCCAGTACTTC.

This chain connects TRBV4-3 to TRBJ2-1; 11 nucleotides line up with TRBD2. The CDR3 totals 17 residues. V shed 2 bases and J 4 bases; nucleotides not matched to a gene: 7. Germline V gene data show CDR1 as LGHNA and CDR2 as YSLEER. The CDR3 loop reads CASSQTHSGRGYNEQFF. The CDR3, as DNA: TGCGCCAGCAGCCAAACACATAGCGGGAGGGGGTACAATGAGCAGTTCTTC.

The chain carries TRBV5-8 and TRBJ1-5, with a possible D match to TRBD1 (5 bases). V shed 4 bases and J shed 0 bases, with 11 bases lying between them. Germline CDR1 SGHTS, CDR2 YDEGEE. The CDR3 runs to 15 residues. The CDR3 spells CASSPGVASNQPQHF. For the CDR3, the DNA is TGTGCCAGCAGCCCGGGGGTAGCTAGCAATCAGCCCCAGCATTTT.

The DNA for the CDR3 is TGTGCCAGCAGCCCGACAGGGTTCTACGAGCAGTACTTC. Amino acid sequence: CASSPTGFYEQYF. The V call is TRBV7-2, the J call TRBJ2-7; 7 bases fit TRBD1. The CDR3 is made up of 13 amino acids. Unmatched junction bases numbered 4, after V lost 5 bases and J lost 3 bases. Germline V gene data show CDR1 as SGHTA and CDR2 as FQGNSA. Full variable domain (missing parts from reference TRBV7-2 and TRBJ2-7): GAGVSQSPSNKVTEKGKDVELRCDPISGHTALYWYRQSLGQGLEFLIYFQGNSAPDKSGLPSDRFSAERTGGSVSTLTIQRTQQEDSAVYLCASSPTGFYEQYFGPGTRLTVT.

The chain uses TRBV5-4 and TRBJ2-1; 13 positions match TRBD2. Germline trimming cut 2 bases from V and 4 bases from J; bases unmatched to any gene: 3. Germline lookup yields CDR1 SGHNT and CDR2 YYREEE (reference sequence). The CDR3 runs to 16 residues. CDR3: CASSLAGLAGYNEQFF. CDR3 DNA sequence: TGTGCCAGCAGCTTAGCGGGACTAGCGGGGTACAATGAGCAGTTCTTC.

This clone was found once. V is TRBV25-1 and J is TRBJ2-2; 8 nucleotides agree with TRBD2. This CDR3 is 16 amino acids long. The germline gives CDR1 MGHDK, CDR2 SYGVNS. V was clipped by 0 bases and J by 4 bases; unmatched bases: 4. The CDR3 coding sequence is TGTGCCAGCAGTGAATACGGGGGGGCGGGCACCGGGGAGCTGTTTTTT. This gives the protein CASSEYGGAGTGELFF.

The J gene is TRBJ2-7, the V gene TRBV6-4; TRBD2 matches at 10 bases. CDR3 length: 17 residues. Germline-derived CDR1 and CDR2 are MRHNA and SNTAGT. The trim removed 2 bases at V and 2 bases at J, leaving 9 bases unmatched. CDR3 amino acids: CASSDPPASGRAYEQYF. CDR3 nucleotides: TGTGCCAGCAGTGACCCTCCGGCCAGCGGGAGGGCCTACGAGCAGTACTTC.

The chain recombines TRBV11-2 with TRBJ2-7, with 8 bases aligning to TRBD1. Trimming at V came to 5 bases and at J to 7 bases, leaving 4 bases not matched to a gene. This CDR3 has 12 amino acids. The germline V gene has CDR1 SGHAT and CDR2 FQNNGV. CDR3 coding DNA: TGTGCCAGCAGCCAGGGGGCCTGGGAGCAGTACTTC. The encoded protein is CASSQGAWEQYF.

The chain is built from TRBV4-1 and TRBJ2-1; the match to TRBD1 covers 8 bases. The junction had 8 bases not matched to a gene; V was cut back by 4 bases and J by 9 bases. This CDR3 is built from 14 residues. Germline CDR1 and CDR2: MGHRA and YSYEKL. CDR3: CASSPLGTGGEQFF. DNA for the CDR3: TGCGCCAGCAGCCCCCTGGGAACAGGGGGTGAGCAGTTCTTC.

This rearrangement joins TRBV23-1 to TRBJ2-3; D is ambiguous. TRBV23-1 is known as an ORF, though its function is uncertain. V lost 4 bases and J 14 bases, leaving 25 bases between the germline ends. The CDR3 covers 15 residues. The CDR3 nucleotides are TGCGCCAGCAGTCGATCGGCAGGCCTCCCCGAGAGTTCGTATTTT. Its translation is CASSRSAGLPESSYF.

The chain joins TRBV7-2 to TRBJ2-7; 13 bases match TRBD2. Germline V gives CDR1 SGHTA, CDR2 FQGNSA. The ends lost 0 bases at V and 6 bases at J; junction bases unmatched: 5. The CDR3 sequence is 16 residues long. The CDR3 here is CASSLAGLAGAGEQYF. DNA for the CDR3: TGTGCCAGCAGCTTAGCAGGACTAGCGGGAGCGGGCGAGCAGTACTTC. Using reference TRBV7-2 and TRBJ2-7 for the parts outside the CDR3, the full variable domain is GAGVSQSPSNKVTEKGKDVELRCDPISGHTALYWYRQSLGQGLEFLIYFQGNSAPDKSGLPSDRFSAERTGGSVSTLTIQRTQQEDSAVYLCASSLAGLAGAGEQYFGPGTRLTVT.

V gene TRBV19 combines with J gene TRBJ1-3, with 9 bases aligning to TRBD1. Trimming removed 3 bases from V and 2 bases from J; junction bases left unmatched: 2. The CDR3 extends over 15 amino acids. Germline V gives CDR1 LNHDA, CDR2 SQIVND (reference sequence). The CDR3 DNA sequence: TGTGCCAGTAGTATGGGACAGGGCGCTGGAAACACCATATATTTT. It specifies CASSMGQGAGNTIYF.

The gene calls are TRBV19 and TRBJ1-3, with D possibly TRBD1 on 5 matching bases. The V end was cut by 3 bases, the J end by 0 bases, with 15 bases between. Germline V gives CDR1 LNHDA, CDR2 SQIVND (reference sequence). The CDR3 sequence is 17 residues long. CDR3 in amino acids: CASSMWQGRSSGNTIYF. CDR3 in DNA: TGTGCCAGTAGTATGTGGCAGGGCCGAAGCTCTGGAAACACCATATATTTT.

The V and J genes are TRBV10-3 and TRBJ2-2; 9 positions match TRBD1. The CDR3 is 14 amino acids. V was pared by 6 bases and J by 5 bases, with 4 bases of the junction left unmatched. Germline CDR1 is ENHRY and CDR2 is SYGVKD. Here the CDR3 DNA reads TGTGCCATCAGCGGGACAGGGAAGACCGGGGAGCTGTTTTTT. This codes for CAISGTGKTGELFF.

In its sample, this clone was seen once. Other DNA sequences in this sample translate to the same CDR3. The V call is TRBV10-3, the J call TRBJ2-3; no definite D call. In germline, CDR1 is ENHRY, CDR2 SYGVKD. This CDR3 region has 11 residues. Trimming cost V 8 bases and J 6 bases, with 9 bases left between them. CDR3: CAISPGDTQYF. As DNA, the CDR3 is TGTGCCATCTCCCCCGGGGATACGCAGTATTTT.

This CDR3 is CASSRGTGAPDTQYF. As DNA, the CDR3 is TGTGCCAGCAGCCGAGGGACAGGGGCTCCGGATACGCAGTATTTT. This chain connects TRBV7-3 to TRBJ2-3, with 10 positions matching TRBD1. CDR3 length equals 15 residues. Trimming took 5 bases from V and 6 from J; bases not matched to a gene: 8. From germline, CDR1 is SGHTA and CDR2 FQGTGA.